This T cell receptor beta chain stems from a study of T-cell memory formation after mild COVID-19. Study findings and constraints: SARS-CoV-2 specificity of second-wave clones peaking day 37 was unconfirmed.

The ends were cut back, 4 bases at V and 7 bases at J, with 11 bases in the middle. Germline-derived CDR1 and CDR2 are SGHNT and YYREEE (reference sequence). The CDR3 is 12 residues long. Only one count was recorded for this clonotype. The antigen is unknown. TCRdb reanalysed the 5' RACE reads using MiXCR and keeps one entry per CDR3 protein. The data show over 400,000 distinct CDR3 sequences, around 22% seen once. This TCR was sampled from an adult woman who had mild COVID-19 (a few samples of this study predate the infection). Cell type and time point are not known. The chain employs TRBV5-4 and TRBJ1-1; weak D call: TRBD1 (5 bases). Material: PBMCs or a T cell subset sorted from them (not recorded which). This CDR3 is CASSRDRYEAFF. CDR3 in DNA: TGTGCCAGCAGCAGGGACCGGTATGAAGCTTTCTTT.